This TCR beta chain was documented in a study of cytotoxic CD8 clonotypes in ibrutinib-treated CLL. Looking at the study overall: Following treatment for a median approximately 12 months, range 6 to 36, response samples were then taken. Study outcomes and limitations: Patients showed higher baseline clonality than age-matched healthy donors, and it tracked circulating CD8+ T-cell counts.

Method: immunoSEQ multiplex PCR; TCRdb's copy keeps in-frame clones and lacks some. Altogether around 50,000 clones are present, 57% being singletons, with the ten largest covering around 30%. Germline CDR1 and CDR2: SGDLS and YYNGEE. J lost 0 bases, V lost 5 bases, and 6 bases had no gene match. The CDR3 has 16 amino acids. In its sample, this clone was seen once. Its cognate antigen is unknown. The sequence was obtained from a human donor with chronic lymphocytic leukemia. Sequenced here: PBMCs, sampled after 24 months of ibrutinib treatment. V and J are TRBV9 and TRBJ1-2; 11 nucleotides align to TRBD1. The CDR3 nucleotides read TGTGCCAGCAGGAGGACAGGGGGCTTTACTAACTATGGCTACACCTTC. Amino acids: CASRRTGGFTNYGYTF. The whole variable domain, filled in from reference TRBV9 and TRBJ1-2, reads DSGVTQTPKHLITATGQRVTLRCSPRSGDLSVYWYQQSLDQGLQFLIQYYNGEERAKGNILERFSAQQFPDLHSELNLSSLELGDSALYFCASRRTGGFTNYGYTFGSGTRLTVV.